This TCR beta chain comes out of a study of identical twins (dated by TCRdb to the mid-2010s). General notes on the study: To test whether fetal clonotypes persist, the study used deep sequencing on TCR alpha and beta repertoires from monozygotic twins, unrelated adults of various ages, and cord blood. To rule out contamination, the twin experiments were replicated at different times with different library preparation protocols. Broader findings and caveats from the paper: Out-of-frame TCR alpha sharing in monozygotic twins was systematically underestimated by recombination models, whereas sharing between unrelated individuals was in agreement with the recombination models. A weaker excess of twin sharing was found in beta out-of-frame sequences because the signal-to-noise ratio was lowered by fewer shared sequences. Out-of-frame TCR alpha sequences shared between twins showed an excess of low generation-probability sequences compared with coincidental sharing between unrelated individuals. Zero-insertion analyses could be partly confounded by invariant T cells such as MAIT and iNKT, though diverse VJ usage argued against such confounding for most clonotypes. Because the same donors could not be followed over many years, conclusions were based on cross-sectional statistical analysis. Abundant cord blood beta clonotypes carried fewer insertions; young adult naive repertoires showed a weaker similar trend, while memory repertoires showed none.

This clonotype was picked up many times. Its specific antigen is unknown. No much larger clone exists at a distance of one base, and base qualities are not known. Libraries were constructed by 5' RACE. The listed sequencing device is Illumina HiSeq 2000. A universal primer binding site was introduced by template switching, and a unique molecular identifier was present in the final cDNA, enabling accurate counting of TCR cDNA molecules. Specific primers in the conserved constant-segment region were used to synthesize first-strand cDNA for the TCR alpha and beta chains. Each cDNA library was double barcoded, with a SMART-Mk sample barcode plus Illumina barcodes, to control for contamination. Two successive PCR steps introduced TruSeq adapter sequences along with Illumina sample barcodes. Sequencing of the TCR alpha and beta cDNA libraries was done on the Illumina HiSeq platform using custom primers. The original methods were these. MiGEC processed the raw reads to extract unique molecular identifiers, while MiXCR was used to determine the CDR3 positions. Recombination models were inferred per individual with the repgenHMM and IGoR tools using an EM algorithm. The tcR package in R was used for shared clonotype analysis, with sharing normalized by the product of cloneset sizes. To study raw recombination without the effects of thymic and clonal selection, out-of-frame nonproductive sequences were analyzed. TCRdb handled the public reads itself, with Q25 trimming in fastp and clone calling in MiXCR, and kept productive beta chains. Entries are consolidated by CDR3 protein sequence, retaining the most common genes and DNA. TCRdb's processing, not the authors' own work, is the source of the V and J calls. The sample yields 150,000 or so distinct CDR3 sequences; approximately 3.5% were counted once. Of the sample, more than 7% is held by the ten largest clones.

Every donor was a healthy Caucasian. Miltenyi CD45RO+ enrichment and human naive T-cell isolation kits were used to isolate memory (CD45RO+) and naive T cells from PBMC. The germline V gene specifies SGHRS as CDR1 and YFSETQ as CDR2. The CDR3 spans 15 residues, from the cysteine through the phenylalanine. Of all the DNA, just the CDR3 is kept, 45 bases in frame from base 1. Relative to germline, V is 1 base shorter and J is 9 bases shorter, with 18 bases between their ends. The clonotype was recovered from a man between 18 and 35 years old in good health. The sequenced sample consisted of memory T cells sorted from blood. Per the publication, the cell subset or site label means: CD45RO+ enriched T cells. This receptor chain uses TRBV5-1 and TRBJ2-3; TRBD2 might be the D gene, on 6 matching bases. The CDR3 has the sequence CASSLNSGALSTQYF. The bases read TGCGCCAGCAGCTTGAATAGCGGAGCCCTCTCGACGCAGTATTTT.